The count of the clone carrying this T cell receptor (beta chain) is one. Its antigen is currently unknown. One junction end disagrees with the germline gene, perhaps due to a read error. This CDR3 has 15 residues. Germline CDR1 and CDR2: DFQATT and SNEGSKA (reference sequence). These data belong to a study of spatial heterogeneity in lung cancer. Study-level points and caveats: Mutation tallies in tumors tracked expanded intratumoral alpha and beta TCR counts.

TCRdb reprocessed the 5' RACE reads with MiXCR, giving one entry per CDR3 protein. The sample includes about 7,200 distinct CDR3 sequences, approximately 17% of them seen just once. As for time point: sample taken at primary tumor resection. The material sequenced was lung tumor tissue, taken at surgery. The rearrangement uses TRBV20-1 and TRBJ1-1; the match to TRBD1 covers 7 bases. The TCR comes from a female donor with early-stage non-small cell lung cancer. CDR3 amino acids: CCAKTGESMNTEAFF. The CDR3 region has the DNA TGCTGTGCTAAAACAGGGGAGAGCATGAACACTGAAGCTTTCTTT.